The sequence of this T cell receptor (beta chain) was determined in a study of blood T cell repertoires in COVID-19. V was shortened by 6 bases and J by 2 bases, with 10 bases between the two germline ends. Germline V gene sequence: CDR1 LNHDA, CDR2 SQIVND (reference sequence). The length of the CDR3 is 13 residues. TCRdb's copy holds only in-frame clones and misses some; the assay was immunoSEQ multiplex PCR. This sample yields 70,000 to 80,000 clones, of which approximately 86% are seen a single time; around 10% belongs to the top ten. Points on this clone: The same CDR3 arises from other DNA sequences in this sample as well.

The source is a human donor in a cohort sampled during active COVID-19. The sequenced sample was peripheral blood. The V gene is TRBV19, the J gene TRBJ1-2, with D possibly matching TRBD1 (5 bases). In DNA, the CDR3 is TGTGCCAGTAGCCGGGACTCAAACTATGGCTACACCTTC. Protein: CASSRDSNYGYTF.